These 2 T cell receptor beta chains were all obtained from the same sample, sequenced in a study of early T cells in non-severe SARS-CoV-2 infection. TCRdb passed the 5' RACE reads through MiXCR, listing each CDR3 protein once. The table lists about 27,000 distinct CDR3 sequences, roughly 4.4% of them singletons. The sample was whole blood. The receptor source for this set is an adult who was a healthcare worker with PCR-confirmed SARS-CoV-2 infection or an uninfected control (not recorded which).

This clonotype was recorded at least ten times. The chain links TRBV2 to TRBJ2-3; D unresolved. Germline CDR1 reads SNHLY; CDR2 reads FYNNEI. V lost 7 bases and J 5 bases, leaving 13 bases between the germline ends. There are 13 residues in the CDR3. CDR3 nucleotides: TGTGCCAGCAACCTCTCGCCGGGAGATACGCAGTATTTT. This encodes CASNLSPGDTQYF.

The CDR3 nucleotides are TGTGCCAGCAGACCCCTCACAGGATCTGGGGCCAACGTCCTGACTTTC. It codes for CASRPLTGSGANVLTF. The chain joins TRBV28 to TRBJ2-6; a possible D gene is TRBD1 (5 bases). Trimming pared 6 bases from V and 1 base from J, leaving 13 bases between. Germline V gene sequence: CDR1 MDHEN, CDR2 SYDVKM. The CDR3 is 16 residues long.